This entry lists 11 T cell receptor beta chains sequenced from one sample in a study of shared clonotypes between healthy human individuals. TCRdb's copy holds only in-frame clones and misses some; the assay was immunoSEQ multiplex PCR. The sample records approximately 120,000 clones, 55% to 70% being singletons. Sequencing was done on a sample of memory CD8+ T cells sorted from blood. The sample's subset: CD45RO+ cells pooled with CCR7-negative TemRA cells. These receptors were taken from a woman in her thirties in good health.

The sample holds a few counts of this clone. The chain uses TRBV6-6 and TRBJ2-7; 9 bases map to TRBD2. Germline values: CDR1 MNHNY, CDR2 SVGAGI (reference sequence). Trimming at V came to 0 bases and at J to 3 bases, leaving 0 bases not matched to a gene. The CDR3 is 14 residues long. The CDR3 reads CASSYSREGYEQYF. The CDR3 region has the DNA TGTGCCAGCAGTTACTCGCGGGAGGGCTACGAGCAGTACTTC.

The chain links TRBV19 to TRBJ1-5; D unclear. V lost 3 bases to trimming and J lost 3 bases, with 9 bases between them. The CDR3 runs 14 residues. Germline CDR1 reads LNHDA; CDR2 reads SQIVND (reference sequence). CDR3 sequence reads: CASSIVGVNQPQHF. CDR3 sequence (DNA): TGTGCCAGTAGTATCGTTGGGGTCAATCAGCCCCAGCATTTT.

The chain carries TRBV10-3 and TRBJ2-7, with D tentatively TRBD1 (5 bases). The CDR3 extends over 13 amino acids. Germline lookup yields CDR1 ENHRY and CDR2 SYGVKD. V dropped 4 bases and J dropped 4 bases, with 11 bases sitting between them. The CDR3 protein is CAISVQGLYEQYF. In nucleotides, the CDR3 is TGTGCCATCAGTGTCCAGGGCCTTTACGAGCAGTACTTC.

CDR3 protein: CASSVSGRATYEQYF. DNA of the CDR3: TGTGCCAGCAGCGTTAGCGGGAGGGCTACCTACGAGCAGTACTTC. The rearrangement links TRBV28 to TRBJ2-7; 11 positions match TRBD2. Germline CDR1 is MDHEN and CDR2 is SYDVKM. V trimming: 6 bases; J trimming: 2 bases; junction bases outside the gene matches: 6. This CDR3 contains 15 residues. Complete variable domain (other parts from reference TRBV28 and TRBJ2-7): DVKVTQSSRYLVKRTGEKVFLECVQDMDHENMFWYRQDPGLGLRLIYFSYDVKMKEKGDIPEGYSVSREKKERFSLILESASTNQTSMYLCASSVSGRATYEQYFGPGTRLTVT.

V usage is TRBV6-5 and J usage is TRBJ2-7; weak D call: TRBD2 (5 bases). The CDR3 covers 14 residues. Germline V gene data show CDR1 as MNHEY and CDR2 as SVGAGI. Deletions cut 1 base from V and 5 bases from J, with 12 bases between. This CDR3 is CASSYLDSTHEQYF. The CDR3 DNA sequence: TGTGCCAGCAGTTACTTGGACTCGACCCACGAGCAGTACTTC.

This clone was seen only a few times. The same CDR3 can be traced to other DNA sequences in this sample. J is TRBJ2-1 and V is TRBV13; D is unresolved. V was pared by 1 base and J by 4 bases, with 5 bases between. CDR3 length: 13 residues. Germline CDR1 is PRHDT and CDR2 is FYEKMQ (reference sequence). The CDR3 loop is CASSLERYNEQFF. DNA of the CDR3: TGTGCCAGCAGCTTAGAACGGTACAATGAGCAGTTCTTC.

The chain is built from TRBV27 and TRBJ2-3; D possibly corresponds to TRBD2 (6 bases). V was cut by 3 bases and J by 4 bases, with 14 bases left in between. CDR1 and CDR2 from the germline V gene are MNHEY and SMNVEV (reference sequence). The CDR3 totals 15 residues. The CDR3 region is CASSFLVAGSDTQYF. CDR3 DNA sequence: TGTGCCAGCAGTTTCCTAGTGGCGGGGTCAGATACGCAGTATTTT.

The table lists this clone with a few counts. The rearrangement uses TRBV15 and TRBJ2-7, with TRBD2 matching 12 bases. The germline V gene encodes CDR1 LNHNV and CDR2 YYDKDF (reference sequence). The CDR3 covers 15 residues. J was trimmed by 0 bases and V by 3 bases; bases with no gene match: 0. CDR3 coding DNA: TGTGCCACCAGCAGGGGACTAGCGGGCTCCTACGAGCAGTACTTC. It codes for CATSRGLAGSYEQYF.

This clone was counted a single time. This chain joins TRBV7-9 and TRBJ2-7; TRBD1 is a possible D gene (6 bases). CDR1 SEHNR and CDR2 FQNEAQ come from the germline V gene (reference sequence). The CDR3 covers 14 residues. Trimming took off 3 bases at V and 3 bases at J, with 12 bases between the two ends. The CDR3 DNA sequence: TGTGCCAGCAGCTTTATAAGGGGACACTACGAGCAGTACTTC. Translated, it gives CASSFIRGHYEQYF.

This chain uses TRBV7-2 with TRBJ2-2; D might be TRBD2 (6 bases). Germline loops: CDR1 SGHTA, CDR2 FQGNSA. V was cut by 5 bases and J by 2 bases, with 15 bases left in between. The CDR3 sequence is 16 residues long. CDR3 in amino acids: CASSPTALANTGELFF. CDR3 bases: TGTGCCAGCAGCCCGACGGCACTAGCCAACACCGGGGAGCTGTTTTTT.

V and J are TRBV10-3 and TRBJ2-3, with no clear D. CDR1 is ENHRY and CDR2 is SYGVKD in the germline V gene. V lost 3 bases, J lost 0 bases, and 10 bases lay in between. The CDR3 sequence is 15 residues long. The CDR3 protein is CAISDPRSSTDTQYF. For the CDR3, the DNA is TGTGCCATCAGTGACCCTAGATCGAGCACAGATACGCAGTATTTT.